This T cell receptor beta chain is from a study of OX40 agonist ivuxolimab in advanced cancers. Whole-study context: Patients were given ivuxolimab, an antibody that agonizes OX40 (CD134). Head and neck, renal cell, melanoma or hepatocellular carcinoma were the cancers that dose-escalation patients had.

Study findings and constraints: At doses 0.1 to 3.0 mg/kg, CD4+ and CD8+ clones expanded.

As concerns this clone: No antigen is known for it.

Measured with immunoSEQ multiplex PCR; TCRdb has only the in-frame clones, and not every one. Among roughly 80,000 clones, approximately 87% were seen once, and the ten largest hold just under 7%. The V end lost 2 bases, the J end lost 10 bases, and 15 bases lay between the germline ends. The CDR3 contains 14 residues. Germline values: CDR1 LNHDA, CDR2 SQIVND (reference sequence). J is TRBJ1-5 and V is TRBV19; D not certain. The sequence came from an adult with an advanced solid tumor such as melanoma, head and neck, liver or kidney cancer. Sequences were derived from CD4+ or CD8+ T cells sorted from blood, sampled in a trial of the OX40 agonist ivuxolimab. CDR3 coding DNA: TGTGCCAGTAGTATATCCGGGATAATCAGCCCCCAGCATTTT. Translating it yields CASSISGIISPQHF.